This T cell receptor (beta chain) was recovered during a study of blood T cell repertoires in COVID-19 (dated by TCRdb to the early 2020s). Regarding the complete study: Samples from collaborators originated in the United States, Italy and Spain and spanned both the acute and convalescent phases of COVID-19. The sample metadata nearly always contained a de-identified subject ID, COVID-19 status, age in years and sex. A freely available public database, intended as a resource for researchers studying the immune response to SARS-CoV-2, is where the repertoires were released. HLA class I and class II types, where available, came from metadata supplied by the sample provider rather than from assay-based typing. Samples came from the ongoing ImmuneRACE study (first 160 participants) plus 1,254 subjects from 6 global collaborators. The material from the prospective study consisted of cDNA or gDNA derived from T cells, B-cell-depleted T cells, or PBMCs. The dataset comprised deeply sampled blood TCRbeta repertoires from subjects exposed to, actively infected with, or recovered from COVID-19.

This clone was recorded only once. Its cognate antigen has yet to be identified. No base-level quality is on record; no much larger clone is a single base apart. TCRbeta CDR3 regions were amplified from genomic DNA using the immunoSEQ Assay, a bias-controlled multiplex PCR. On the authors' methods: The number of nucleated cells in each sample was estimated from the amplification of reference gene primers within the assay. To quantify the absolute abundance of each unique TCRbeta CDR3 rearrangement, sequence reads were collapsed and filtered. For each sample, productive Simpson clonality was calculated as the square root of Simpson's diversity index over productive rearrangements. Drawn from immuneACCESS, this table holds only the in-frame rearrangements with V and J called that TCRdb kept. Clones are partly lost; checked studies trace under half to an unresolved V gene and leave the rest unexplained. That table furnishes V, J and clone size, whereas the DNA furnished D and trimming. The sample profile shows about 96,000 clones; around three quarters of them were found once. The ten top clones hold 8% to 9% of the sample.

Taken from cysteine to phenylalanine, the CDR3 has 14 residues. Left in the record is the CDR3 DNA by itself, 42 bases read in frame from the first base. The junction carries 10 bases between V and J, which are trimmed by 0 bases and 5 bases respectively. CDR1 and CDR2, per the germline V gene, are ENHRY and SYGVKD. Results and caveats for the whole study, not just this receptor: The quantity of clinical and demographic metadata differed by source and by participant and was supplied without curation.

Another Seattle source contributed samples from volunteer blood donors who had recovered from COVID-19. Whole blood was collected in K2EDTA tubes by collaborating institutions according to the institutions' own protocols. For TCRbeta analysis, collaborators shipped samples as frozen whole blood, isolated PBMCs, or DNA extracted from either of those sample types. The chain is assembled from TRBV10-3 and TRBJ1-1, with TRBD1 perhaps the D gene, on 6 matching bases. Sequencing was done on a sample of peripheral blood. The receptor was isolated from a man in his forties or fifties who had recovered from COVID-19. CDR3 loop: CAISESPGVTEAFF. At the DNA level, the sequence is TGTGCCATCAGTGAGTCTCCAGGGGTGACTGAAGCTTTCTTT.